This section outlines one TCR beta chain sequence together with its context. The antigen is undetermined. This sample stems from a study of response to subunit inactivated influenza vaccine. Findings and limits, study-wide: After each seasonal influenza vaccination, few new T cells are recruited, the authors suggested.

Losses at the gene ends were 4 bases for V and 2 bases for J; bases not matched to a gene: 7. Germline-derived CDR1 and CDR2 are MNHEY and SMNVEV (reference sequence). This CDR3 has 15 amino acids. TCRdb itself ran the RT-PCR reads through MiXCR, one entry per CDR3 protein. The sample carries roughly 180,000 distinct CDR3 sequences, approximately 8.7% recorded once. Specimen: non-naive T cells sorted from PBMCs, collected on the day of vaccination. The TCR comes from a man over 45 who received an inactivated influenza vaccine. V and J are TRBV27 and TRBJ2-7, with 8 positions matching TRBD2. The CDR3 nucleotides are TGTGCCAGCAGTTCCGGGGGGGGAGGTGCCTACGAGCAGTACTTC. It translates to CASSSGGGGAYEQYF.